One sample yielded the 17 T cell receptor beta chains listed below, sequenced in a study of blood T cell repertoires in COVID-19 (TCRdb year 2020). Library creation used the immunoSEQ multiplex PCR assay. TCRdb holds this immuneACCESS table with in-frame rearrangements only. Some clones are missing; in checked studies, unresolved V genes explain under half, and the rest has no known cause. This sample has 98,000 or so clones in its table, and just over 70% of those were observed once. Roughly 2% of the sample belongs to the ten largest clones. Input material: peripheral blood. The source of these receptors is a woman aged 40 to 50 with acute or convalescent COVID-19.

About this clone itself: At the DNA level, this CDR3 is encoded by other sequences in the same sample as well. J is TRBJ2-3 and V is TRBV18; 9 nucleotides align to TRBD2. After removal of 5 bases from V and 2 bases from J, the junction contained 5 bases not matched to a gene. Looked up from germline, CDR1 is KGHSH and CDR2 is LQKENI. This CDR3 is 15 amino acids long. The chain's CDR3 is CASSSLAGDTDTQYF. As DNA, the CDR3 is TGTGCCAGCTCATCATTAGCGGGGGACACAGATACGCAGTATTTT. Full variable domain (missing parts from reference TRBV18 and TRBJ2-3): NAGVMQNPRHLVRRRGQEARLRCSPMKGHSHVYWYRQLPEEGLKFMVYLQKENIIDESGMPKERFSAEFPKEGPSILRIQQVVRGDSAAYFCASSSLAGDTDTQYFGPGTRLTVL.

This clone was counted once. This rearrangement joins TRBV30 to TRBJ2-7; 8 bases are shared with TRBD1. Trimming at V came to 1 base and at J to 5 bases, leaving 4 bases not matched to a gene. The CDR3 extends over 13 amino acids. The V gene's germline CDR1 is GTSNPN and CDR2 SVGIG (reference sequence). The CDR3 spells CAWSDRGNNEQYF. As DNA, the CDR3 is TGTGCCTGGAGTGACAGGGGGAACAACGAGCAGTACTTC.

There are many counts of this clone. The chain couples TRBV4-1 to TRBJ2-7, with TRBD1 identical over 9 bases. The CDR3 spans 15 residues. V dropped 4 bases and J dropped 3; count of bases not matched to a gene: 7. Germline values: CDR1 MGHRA, CDR2 YSYEKL. DNA of the CDR3: TGCGCCAGCAGCCGGGGACAGGGTATAGACTACGAGCAGTACTTC. Translation gives CASSRGQGIDYEQYF.

The V and J genes are TRBV7-9 and TRBJ2-3; 8 bases line up with TRBD1. The CDR3 length is 15 residues. With V trimmed by 5 bases and J by 4 bases, 8 bases remained unmatched. Germline V gene data show CDR1 as SEHNR and CDR2 as FQNEAQ (reference sequence). Here the CDR3 reads CASSPSGGRADTQYF. The CDR3 nucleotides read TGTGCCAGCAGCCCCTCAGGGGGCCGGGCAGATACGCAGTATTTT.

The chain combines TRBV24-1 with TRBJ2-7, with 9 bases matching TRBD1. J lost 2 bases, V lost 4 bases, and 8 bases had no gene match. This CDR3 is built from 16 residues. Germline V gives CDR1 KGHDR, CDR2 SFDVKD. CDR3 in amino acids: CATSEAGTGTTYEQYF. CDR3 in DNA: TGTGCCACCAGTGAGGCCGGGACAGGGACAACCTACGAGCAGTACTTC.

J is TRBJ1-1 and V is TRBV29-1; 9 nucleotides align to TRBD1. CDR1 and CDR2 from the germline V gene are SQVTM and ANQGSEA. V lost 7 bases and J lost 0; bases outside the gene matches: 3. The CDR3 loop spans 13 amino acids. The CDR3 DNA sequence: TGCAGCGCCGGACAGGGGATGAACACTGAAGCTTTCTTT. Amino acids: CSAGQGMNTEAFF.

This sequence joins TRBV7-3 and TRBJ2-5; a possible D gene is TRBD1 (5 bases). V lost 7 bases to trimming and J lost 3 bases, with 21 bases between them. CDR3 length equals 16 residues. CDR1 and CDR2 (germline): SGHTA, FQGTGA. The CDR3 loop is CASTPLGRGRKETQYF. The CDR3 DNA is TGTGCCAGCACGCCACTGGGTAGGGGAAGGAAAGAGACCCAGTACTTC.

V gene TRBV7-9 combines with J gene TRBJ1-2; D uncertain. V was cut by 1 base and J by 4 bases, with 13 bases left in between. The CDR3 totals 15 residues. Germline loops: CDR1 SEHNR, CDR2 FQNEAQ (reference sequence). The CDR3 nucleotides read TGTGCCAGCAGCTTAGATTCGAGAGCTTCCTATGGCTACACCTTC. Its protein is CASSLDSRASYGYTF.

This chain connects TRBV6-5 to TRBJ2-2, with D possibly being TRBD2 (7 bases). The V end lost 6 bases, the J end lost 0 bases, and 11 bases lay between the germline ends. Per the germline V gene, CDR1 is MNHEY and CDR2 is SVGAGI. The CDR3 runs to 15 residues. Here the CDR3 DNA reads TGTGCCAGCAGCGGCGGGGGCGCGAACACCGGGGAGCTGTTTTTT. Translation: CASSGGGANTGELFF.

This clone was picked up a small number of times. V and J are TRBV5-1 and TRBJ1-6, with D possibly TRBD1 on 5 matching bases. The germline V and J ends were trimmed by 4 bases and 7 bases, with 21 bases remaining between them. The CDR3 is made up of 17 amino acids. Per the germline V gene, CDR1 is SGHRS and CDR2 is YFSETQ. CDR3 in DNA: TGCGCCAGCAGCCCTATGGGGCATGGGCGGCTCAATTCACCCCTCCACTTT. The encoded protein is CASSPMGHGRLNSPLHF.

This chain uses TRBV28 with TRBJ2-3, with 9 positions matching TRBD2. The V gene end was trimmed by 4 bases and the J gene end by 14 bases; junction bases not matched to a gene: 16. Per germline, CDR1 MDHEN and CDR2 SYDVKM. The CDR3 contains 15 residues. The CDR3 loop reads CASSSHSRSSGAWYF. CDR3 sequence (DNA): TGTGCCAGCAGTTCCCATAGCAGGTCTAGCGGGGCGTGGTATTTT.

The V and J genes are TRBV7-6 and TRBJ2-5, with no clear D. The CDR3 length is 16 residues. The germline CDR1 and CDR2 sequences are SGHVS and FNYEAQ. Trimming took off 0 bases at V and 2 bases at J, with 13 bases between the two ends. CDR3 loop: CASSLAPAGPQETQYF. CDR3 DNA: TGTGCCAGCAGCTTAGCGCCGGCAGGCCCACAAGAGACCCAGTACTTC.

This clone was observed a single time. Written as DNA, the CDR3 is TGTGCCAGCTCACCTGGGACAGCTGCTAACTATGGCTACACCTTC. Translation gives CASSPGTAANYGYTF. The chain joins TRBV18 to TRBJ1-2; TRBD1 agrees at 7 bases. Trimming removed 3 bases from V and 0 bases from J; junction bases left unmatched: 4. This CDR3 is 15 amino acids long. Germline lookup yields CDR1 KGHSH and CDR2 LQKENI.

The rearrangement joins TRBV2 to TRBJ2-7; no clear D. Trimming stripped 8 bases from V and 0 bases from J, with 14 bases between. CDR1 and CDR2 (germline): SNHLY, FYNNEI. The length of the CDR3 is 14 residues. The DNA of the CDR3 is TGTGCCAGCTCTATCTCCGAATCCTCCTACGAGCAGTACTTC. Translation: CASSISESSYEQYF.

The rearrangement uses TRBV7-3 and TRBJ2-5, with D perhaps matching TRBD2 (5 bases). Trimming removed 5 bases from V and 3 bases from J, with 16 bases in between. Germline CDR1 SGHTA, CDR2 FQGTGA. The CDR3 runs 15 residues. The CDR3 is CASSHSGRPEETQYF. The CDR3 DNA sequence: TGTGCCAGCAGCCATTCGGGAAGACCAGAAGAGACCCAGTACTTC.

The chain couples TRBV20-1 to TRBJ2-2; TRBD1 is a possible D gene (5 bases). CDR1 is DFQATT and CDR2 is SNEGSKA in the germline V gene (reference sequence). V was trimmed by 3 bases and J by 3 bases, leaving 14 bases between them. This CDR3 has 15 residues. In DNA, the CDR3 is TGCAGTGCTAGTCCCAGGGTGTGGGACACCGGGGAGCTGTTTTTT. As protein: CSASPRVWDTGELFF.

The gene calls are TRBV30 and TRBJ2-5; a weak D match, TRBD1 (5 bases). V gave up 2 bases and J gave up 2 bases, with 9 bases separating them. The length of the CDR3 is 13 residues. CDR1 is GTSNPN, CDR2 SVGIG, per germline (reference sequence). The DNA of the CDR3 is TGTGCCTGGAGTACAGGTGAACAAGAGACCCAGTACTTC. Encoded protein: CAWSTGEQETQYF.